This T cell receptor beta chain was documented in a study of T cells after yellow fever vaccination. TCRdb reanalysed the 5' RACE reads using MiXCR and keeps one entry per CDR3 protein. The sample lists a few hundred thousand distinct CDR3 sequences, about 3.5% occurring once. This clonotype occurred many times. The source material was PBMCs, sampled on the day of the yellow fever booster vaccination. The sequence was collected from a young man who received the YFV17D yellow fever vaccine.

This CDR3 reads CASSHSDRRGANVLTF. DNA of the CDR3: TGTGCCAGCAGCCATTCTGACCGGAGAGGGGCCAACGTCCTGACTTTC. The gene calls are TRBV9 and TRBJ2-6; D not resolved. CDR3 length: 16 residues. Germline loops: CDR1 SGDLS, CDR2 YYNGEE. The germline V and J ends were trimmed by 4 bases and 4 bases, with 15 bases remaining between them.